This T cell receptor (beta chain) was captured in a study of T cells after yellow fever vaccination. Germline V CDR1 and CDR2: MNHEY, SMNVEV (reference sequence). V shed 5 bases and J 5 bases; nucleotides not matched to a gene: 7. This CDR3 comprises 15 residues. Each CDR3 protein gets one entry after TCRdb re-called the 5' RACE reads with MiXCR. Here the sample spans some 320,000 distinct CDR3 sequences, around 10% being singletons. V usage is TRBV27 and J usage is TRBJ1-4, with 8 positions matching TRBD1. Sample: CD4+ T cells sorted from PBMCs, taken 45 days after the yellow fever booster vaccination. This clonotype was sampled from a man aged 18 to 35 who received the YFV17D yellow fever vaccine. The CDR3 sequence: CASSPQGAGNEKLFF. Written as DNA, the CDR3 is TGTGCCAGCAGTCCCCAGGGGGCGGGAAATGAAAAACTGTTTTTT.